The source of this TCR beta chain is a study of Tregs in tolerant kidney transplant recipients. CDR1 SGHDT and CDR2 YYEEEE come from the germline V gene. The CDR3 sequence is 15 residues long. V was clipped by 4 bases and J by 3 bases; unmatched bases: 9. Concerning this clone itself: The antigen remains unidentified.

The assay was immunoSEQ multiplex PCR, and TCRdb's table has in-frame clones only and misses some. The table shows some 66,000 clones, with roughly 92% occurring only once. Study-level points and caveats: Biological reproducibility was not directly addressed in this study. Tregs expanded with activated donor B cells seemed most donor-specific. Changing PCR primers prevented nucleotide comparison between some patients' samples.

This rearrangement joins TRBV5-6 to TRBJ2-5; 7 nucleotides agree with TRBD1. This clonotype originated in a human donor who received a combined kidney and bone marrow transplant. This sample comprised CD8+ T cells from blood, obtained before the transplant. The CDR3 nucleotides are TGTGCCAGCAGCCACCTCTCCGGGACAGAAGAGACCCAGTACTTC. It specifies CASSHLSGTEETQYF.